This TCR beta chain stems from a study of cytomegalovirus exposure and HLA in healthy donors. Notes on the study in general: In a later analysis, HLA-associated beta chains showed higher expansion and lower generation probabilities than comparable chains.

As to this clone: Its antigen is not known.

PCR involved 60 Vbeta and 13 Jbeta primers. Libraries were prepared by immunoSEQ multiplex PCR; TCRdb keeps only in-frame clonotypes and omits some of them. The sample has 140,000 to 150,000 clones, approximately 80% seen once. Sequenced material: PBMCs. The clonotype comes from a male donor in good health and CMV-seronegative.

CDR3 sequence: CASSFTSGAYNEQFF. The CDR3 nucleotides are TGTGCCAGCAGCTTCACTAGCGGGGCGTACAATGAGCAGTTCTTC. This chain uses TRBV7-2 with TRBJ2-1; 10 bases are a match to TRBD2. Germline-derived CDR1 and CDR2 are SGHTA and FQGNSA. Trimming removed 3 bases from V and 4 bases from J; junction bases left unmatched: 3. CDR3 length: 15 amino acids. The whole variable domain, filled in from reference TRBV7-2 and TRBJ2-1, reads GAGVSQSPSNKVTEKGKDVELRCDPISGHTALYWYRQSLGQGLEFLIYFQGNSAPDKSGLPSDRFSAERTGGSVSTLTIQRTQQEDSAVYLCASSFTSGAYNEQFFGPGTRLTVL.